This T cell receptor (beta chain) was recovered during a study of metastatic and nonmetastatic thyroid tumors. TCRdb re-called the PCR reads with MiXCR. Of 100,000 or so clones listed, 14% to 15% are singletons. In its sample, this clone was seen many times. Patients underwent thyroid surgery, and none had received any treatment before it. The CDR3 sequence is 12 residues long. The germline CDR1 and CDR2 sequences are MNHNS and SASEGT. V lost 5 bases to trimming and J lost 10 bases, with 15 bases between them. This receptor was obtained from a female donor with papillary thyroid cancer or a benign thyroid nodule (not recorded which). Some clones in this sample may be carry-over from other donors' samples. Material: blood. The chain is built from TRBV6-1 and TRBJ2-7; the D gene is possibly TRBD1 (7 bases). The DNA of the CDR3 is TGTGCCAGCAGTCTACCAGGGGGGTCACAGTACTTC. It translates to CASSLPGGSQYF.